This is a list of T cell receptor beta chains from one sample in a study of T-cell reconstitution after alpha-beta-depleted transplantation in children. TCRdb called the PCR reads again in MiXCR, with one record for every CDR3 protein. The repertoire consists of around 680,000 distinct CDR3 sequences, with over 15% occurring once and the leading ten covering 0.85% to 1.3%. The sequenced sample was PBMCs from the stem cell graft donor, obtained from the stem cell graft. These receptors were taken from a human donor who donated a stem cell graft to a child with acute myeloid leukemia. The CDR3 runs from the conserved cysteine through the conserved F or W. A D gene is named only where the DNA matches it firmly. Rows may omit the clone size; those that give it use once, few, many or a size class.

>-|TRBV20-1|TRBJ1-5|-
TGCAGTGCTAGATCCAGGGCGGACCAGCCCCAGCATTTT
CSARSRADQPQHF
>-|TRBV28|TRBJ2-2|-
TGTGCCAGCAGCATTTCCGCAGGATGGTCCGGGGAGCTGTTTTTT
CASSISAGWSGELFF
>-|TRBV25-1|TRBJ2-7|-
TGTGCCAGCAGTGAAGCAGGGATCTCCTACGAGCAGTACTTC
CASSEAGISYEQYF
>many|TRBV7-2|TRBJ1-6|-
TGTGCCAGCAGCTTAGAAGTTTGGGGTTCACCCCTCCACTTT
CASSLEVWGSPLHF
>many|TRBV6-1|TRBJ2-2|-
TGTGCCAGCACCCGAATGAAGGCCGGGGAGCTGTTTTTT
CASTRMKAGELFF
>many|TRBV7-6|TRBJ2-2|-
TGTGCCAGCGGTGGGATAGGGGAGCTGTTTTTT
CASGGIGELFF
>once|TRBV7-9|TRBJ2-1|-
TGTGCCAGCAGCTTAGCGGGCAAACCCTCCTACAATGAGCAGTTCTTC
CASSLAGKPSYNEQFF
>once|TRBV2|TRBJ2-2|-
TGTGCCAGCAGTGAAGCGCATACCGGGGAGCTGTTTTTT
CASSEAHTGELFF
>few|TRBV7-9|TRBJ2-7|-
TGTGCCAGCAGCTTAGGTAGGAACGAGCAGTACTTC
CASSLGRNEQYF
>-|TRBV29-1|TRBJ2-1|-
TGCAGCGCCTTATTAGGGGAGCAGTTCTTC
CSALLGEQFF
>-|TRBV12-3/TRBV12-4|TRBJ1-1|-
TGTGCCAGCAGTTTAGCCCCTGGGGGGACGACGATCACTGAAGCTTTCTTT
CASSLAPGGTTITEAFF
>many|TRBV20-1|TRBJ2-3|-
TGCAGTGCTAGAGAAGCCGCTAGCCCCGGGAGAGATACGCAGTATTTT
CSAREAASPGRDTQYF
>-|TRBV12-3/TRBV12-4|TRBJ2-5|TRBD2
TGTGCCAGCAGTTATAAGAAGGGGCCTAGCGGGGGGGACCAAGAGACCCAGTACTTC
CASSYKKGPSGGDQETQYF
>many|TRBV20-1|TRBJ2-5|TRBD1
TGCAGTGCTCCTGGGACAGTCCAAGAGACCCAGTACTTC
CSAPGTVQETQYF
>-|TRBV18|TRBJ2-1|TRBD1
TGTGCCAGCTCACCCCTGGACAGGGCGACCTTGGGAAATGAGCAGTTCTTC
CASSPLDRATLGNEQFF
>many|TRBV20-1|TRBJ1-3|-
TGCAGTGCCAAGACCTCTACCAGCTCTGGAAACACCATATATTTT
CSAKTSTSSGNTIYF
>many|TRBV20-1|TRBJ2-5|-
TGCAGTGCTCGACAGTATAGCCGCCCGCCCAAAGAGACCCAGTACTTC
CSARQYSRPPKETQYF
>-|TRBV6-1|TRBJ1-4|-
TGTGCCAGCAGGCCGGGACGCGCAACTAATGAAAAACTGTTTTTT
CASRPGRATNEKLFF
>many|TRBV12-3/TRBV12-4|TRBJ2-3|TRBD2
TGTGCCAGCAGCCTACGACTAGCCTTGGATACGCAGTATTTT
CASSLRLALDTQYF
>-|TRBV15|TRBJ1-1|-
TGTGCCACCAGCGCCATCAGGGGTGGCACTGAAGCTTTCTTT
CATSAIRGGTEAFF
>few|TRBV5-1|TRBJ1-1|-
TGCGCCAGCAGCCAAACAGGGTTGGGCACTGAAGCTTTCTTT
CASSQTGLGTEAFF
>many|TRBV11-3|TRBJ2-3|-
TGTGCCAGCAGCTTAGTCCCCGCGGGGAGCACAGATACGCAGTATTTT
CASSLVPAGSTDTQYF
>-|TRBV5-1|TRBJ2-3|TRBD2
TGCGCCAGCAGCTCACCGGGACTAGCGGGTGATACGCAGTATTTT
CASSSPGLAGDTQYF
>-|TRBV20-1|TRBJ2-1|TRBD2
TGCAGTGCTAGACCAGGGGGTAGCGGGGGCCTTCCGTACAATGAGCAGTTCTTC
CSARPGGSGGLPYNEQFF
>many|TRBV20-1|TRBJ1-1|-
TGCAGTGCTAGCGATAACACTGAAGCTTTCTTT
CSASDNTEAFF
>-|TRBV11-2|TRBJ2-1|-
TGTGCCAGCGAGGGCAGGGCCGGGAATGAGCAGTTCTTC
CASEGRAGNEQFF
>-|TRBV18|TRBJ2-5|-
TGTGCCAGCCGGCTGGGGCCTGGAGAGACCCAGTACTTC
CASRLGPGETQYF
>many|TRBV7-2|TRBJ2-5|TRBD2
TGTGCCAGCGGCCTAGCGGGCCCAGAGACCCAGTACTTC
CASGLAGPETQYF
>few|TRBV28|TRBJ1-1|TRBD1
TGTGCCAGCAGTCATATACAGGGGAGCACTGAAGCTTTCTTT
CASSHIQGSTEAFF
>-|TRBV10-3|TRBJ2-6|-
TGTGCCATTCAGGGGAATGGGGCCAACGTCCTGACTTTC
CAIQGNGANVLTF
>-|TRBV10-1|TRBJ2-1|-
TGCGCCAGCAGTGAGTCTGGGCTAGCGCCAAACAGCTCCTACAATGAGCAGTTCTTC
CASSESGLAPNSSYNEQFF
>-|TRBV10-3|TRBJ2-1|TRBD2
TGTGCCATCAGTGATGGGACTAGCCCAGATGAGCAGTTCTTC
CAISDGTSPDEQFF
>few|TRBV20-1|TRBJ2-4|-
TGCAGTGCTAGTGGGGACGGTTTATTCGCCAAAAACATTCAGTACTTC
CSASGDGLFAKNIQYF
>many|TRBV4-2|TRBJ1-5|-
TGTGCCAGCAGCCAAGATCCGGGACCCAATCAGCCCCAGCATTTT
CASSQDPGPNQPQHF
>few|TRBV7-9|TRBJ1-6|-
TGTGCCAGCAGATCTTTTGACAGTGGGAATTCACCCCTCCACTTT
CASRSFDSGNSPLHF
>few|TRBV4-3|TRBJ2-1|TRBD2
TGCGCCAGCAGCCAGGAGCGCGGGGGGCGAGACAATGAGCAGTTCTTC
CASSQERGGRDNEQFF
>many|TRBV20-1|TRBJ2-1|TRBD2
TGCAGTGCTAGAGATCGCCTAGCGGGGGGCCAATCCTACAATGAGCAGTTCTTC
CSARDRLAGGQSYNEQFF
>-|TRBV7-3|TRBJ1-2|-
TGTGCCAGCAGCCCCCATGGGGGGGGATCCAACTATGGCTACACCTTC
CASSPHGGGSNYGYTF
>-|TRBV25-1|TRBJ1-4|-
TGTGCCAGCAGTGAATCCGATGAAAAACTGTTTTTT
CASSESDEKLFF
>-|TRBV20-1|TRBJ1-1|-
TGCAGCGCTAGTGTGGTCACTGAAGCTTTCTTT
CSASVVTEAFF
>few|TRBV12-3/TRBV12-4|TRBJ2-3|-
TGTGCCAGCAGTTCGGCTAATGGGGCAGATACGCAGTATTTT
CASSSANGADTQYF
>-|TRBV12-3/TRBV12-4|TRBJ1-6|-
TGTGCCAGCAGTTTTCTGGGCTATAATTCACCCCTCCACTTT
CASSFLGYNSPLHF
>-|TRBV7-2|TRBJ2-7|-
TGTGCCAGCAGCTCACCCGGTAGGAGCTCCTACGACCAGTACTTC
CASSSPGRSSYDQYF
>few|TRBV7-9|TRBJ2-3|-
TGTGCCAGCAGCGTCTCCCAGGGGGGGCCCACAGATACGCAGTATTTT
CASSVSQGGPTDTQYF
>few|TRBV12-3/TRBV12-4|TRBJ1-5|-
TGTGCCAGCAACCGCGGGGAATCGGAGGCGACTCAGCCCCAGCATTTT
CASNRGESEATQPQHF
>-|TRBV11-2|TRBJ1-2|-
TGTGCCAGCAGCTTACAGGGTCTATCGTATGGCTACACCTTC
CASSLQGLSYGYTF
>few|TRBV20-1|TRBJ2-5|-
TGCAGTGCCGAGGCGGTAAGGCGGGTCGGCTTGGCTCAAGAGACCCAGTACTTC
CSAEAVRRVGLAQETQYF
>few|TRBV7-2|TRBJ1-5|-
TGTGCCAGCAGCTTAGAGCTGGAAAATCAGCCCCAGCATTTT
CASSLELENQPQHF
>many|TRBV15|TRBJ2-1|-
TGTGCCACCAGCAGAGAAGGGTCCCTCCTGCATGAGCAGTTCTTC
CATSREGSLLHEQFF
>once|TRBV21-1|TRBJ2-3|-
TGTGCCAGCAGCCCATGGGGGGACAGGGCGCGTTGGAATACGCAGTATTTT
CASSPWGDRARWNTQYF
>-|TRBV29-1|TRBJ2-1|-
TGCAGCGTTGAGGCAGGAACCTACAATGAGCAGTTCTTC
CSVEAGTYNEQFF
>-|TRBV4-3|TRBJ2-7|-
TGCGCCAGCAGCCAAAAATCGGCAGGGAGAGGCTACGAGCAGTACTTC
CASSQKSAGRGYEQYF
>few|TRBV7-2|TRBJ1-1|-
TGTGCCAGCAGCTTAGTCCCCCAGGGTGAAGCTTTCTTT
CASSLVPQGEAFF
>few|TRBV7-3|TRBJ2-3|TRBD2
TGTGCCAGCAGCCCCCGAGGCGCGGGGGGGCCGGGAGATACGCAGTATTTT
CASSPRGAGGPGDTQYF